A selection of T cell receptor beta chains follows, all from one sample in a study of neurological immune-mediated disorders. TCRdb ran MiXCR on the 5' RACE reads and lists one entry per CDR3 protein. In the table there are 70,000 to 75,000 distinct CDR3 sequences, about an eighth of which are singletons. Material for sequencing was PBMCs. The receptors stem from a female donor with HTLV-1-associated myelopathy (HAM/TSP). The CDR3 runs from the conserved cysteine through the conserved F or W. A D gene is named only where the DNA matches it firmly. Clone sizes are given selectively: once, few, many, or a class where the clone is expanded.

J gene,D gene,V gene,clone size,CDR3 DNA,CDR3 protein
TRBJ2-7,-,TRBV28,-,TGTGCCAGCACGGGCTACGAGCAGTACTTC,CASTGYEQYF
TRBJ2-1,TRBD2,TRBV10-3,-,TGTGCCGTCAATAGCGGGGGGGCCTACAATGAGCAGTTCTTC,CAVNSGGAYNEQFF
TRBJ2-3,TRBD2,TRBV28,many,TGTGCCAGCAGCGAAGCGGGGGTACAGGCAGATACGCAGTATTTT,CASSEAGVQADTQYF
TRBJ2-3,-,TRBV6-5,many,TGTGCCAGCAGTTACCCCCTCCGGGGATTCCTGAGGACAGATACGCAGTATTTT,CASSYPLRGFLRTDTQYF
TRBJ2-5,-,TRBV5-1,many,TGCGCCAGCAGCTCCTTTGGACAGTCTCAAGAGACCCAGTACTTC,CASSSFGQSQETQYF
TRBJ2-7,-,TRBV29-1,many,TGCAGCGCCCTGACAGTACATGACTACGAGCAGTACTTC,CSALTVHDYEQYF
TRBJ2-5,TRBD1,TRBV5-1,many,TGCGCCAGCAGCATGACAGGGGTAGAGACCCAGTACTTC,CASSMTGVETQYF
TRBJ2-3,TRBD1,TRBV5-1,many,TGCGCCAGCAGCGGACAGGGGGGGCCAGATACGCAGTATTTT,CASSGQGGPDTQYF
TRBJ1-6,-,TRBV24-1,medium-sized,TGTGCCACCAGTGACGGCAGCTCCTATAATTCACCCCTCCACTTT,CATSDGSSYNSPLHF
TRBJ2-7,-,TRBV29-1,many,TGCAGCGCCATGACATCACACAACTACGAGCAGTACTTC,CSAMTSHNYEQYF
TRBJ2-4,TRBD1,TRBV4-2,-,TGTGCCAGCAGCCAAGATTTCTGGACAGGGAAAAACATTCAGTACTTC,CASSQDFWTGKNIQYF
TRBJ2-2,-,TRBV5-1,-,TGCGCCTGCCCCGAGGGGAACACCGGGGAGCTGTTTTTT,CACPEGNTGELFF
TRBJ1-2,-,TRBV10-3,once,TGTACCATCACCGGAGACAGATCCTATGGCTACACCTTC,CTITGDRSYGYTF
TRBJ2-5,-,TRBV9,many,TGTGCCAGCAGCGACCTAGGGGGGGGGGAGACCCAGTACTTC,CASSDLGGGETQYF
TRBJ2-7,TRBD2,TRBV6-5,-,TGTGCCAGCAGGCGCAGCGGGGGACACTACGAGCTGTACTTC,CASRRSGGHYELYF
TRBJ2-7,TRBD1,TRBV12-3/TRBV12-4,many,TGTGCCAGCAGTTTGACAGGGGCCTACGAGCAGTACTTC,CASSLTGAYEQYF
TRBJ2-1,TRBD2,TRBV4-2,many,TGTGCCAGCAGCCAAGAAGAGATTGGGAGCGGGGGGTTCTTC,CASSQEEIGSGGFF
TRBJ1-1,-,TRBV29-1,many,TGCAGCGTTGACAGAGGTTTGAACACTGAAGCTTTCTTT,CSVDRGLNTEAFF
TRBJ2-5,TRBD2,TRBV7-2,many,TGTGCCAGCGCGACTAGCGGGGGGAGGCGAGAGACCCAGTACTTC,CASATSGGRRETQYF
TRBJ1-5,-,TRBV20-1,medium-sized,TGCAGTGAACAGGGAAGTTATCCTCAGCCCCAGCATTTT,CSEQGSYPQPQHF
TRBJ2-1,-,TRBV7-9,medium-sized,TGTGCCAGCAGCTTACTAGGGAACTACAATGAGCAGTTCTTC,CASSLLGNYNEQFF
TRBJ2-7,-,TRBV7-9,-,TGTGCCAGCAGCTTAGTTCCCCAAGAGCAGTACTTC,CASSLVPQEQYF
TRBJ1-5,TRBD1,TRBV5-5,-,TGTGCCAGCAGCTTGGAGAGACAGGGCTCTCAGCCCCAGCATTTT,CASSLERQGSQPQHF
TRBJ2-1,-,TRBV4-1,many,TGCGCCAGCAGCCAAGAAGGTTTTGGGGGAGACCCGAGGGTTCCCTACAATGAGCAGTTCTTC,CASSQEGFGGDPRVPYNEQFF
TRBJ1-2,-,TRBV9,-,TGTGCCAGCGACGCCCCTGGAGCCTATGGCTACACCTTC,CASDAPGAYGYTF
TRBJ2-7,TRBD2,TRBV4-2,many,TGTGCCAGCAGCCCTCGGGGGGGGGGCTCCTACGAGCAGTACTTC,CASSPRGGGSYEQYF
TRBJ2-3,-,TRBV6-5,many,TGTGCCAGCAGTCAAACAAGCACAGATACGCAGTATTTT,CASSQTSTDTQYF
TRBJ2-3,-,TRBV9,many,TGTGCCAGCAGCGTAGACTCCCTTGGGGATACGCAGTATTTT,CASSVDSLGDTQYF
TRBJ2-7,TRBD1,TRBV20-1,many,TGCAGTGCTAGAGGAGGGACAGGGGCTTCCTACGAGCAGTACTTC,CSARGGTGASYEQYF
TRBJ2-1,TRBD1,TRBV7-9,many,TGTGCCAGCAGCGTGGGACAGGGGGTTTATGAGCAGTTCTTC,CASSVGQGVYEQFF
TRBJ1-1,-,TRBV20-1,many,TGCAGTGCTAGGAAGGGCGCGGGGAACACTGAAGCTTTCTTT,CSARKGAGNTEAFF
TRBJ2-3,-,TRBV5-1,many,TGCGCCAGCAGCTTGGAGTCAGATACGCAGTATTTT,CASSLESDTQYF
TRBJ2-7,TRBD1,TRBV20-1,many,TGCAGTGCAAAAGGATTTGGGACAGGGGGCTACGAGCAGTACTTC,CSAKGFGTGGYEQYF
TRBJ1-2,-,TRBV2,many,TGTGCCAGCAAAGGAGAACAGGGTCTAGGGGGCTACACCTTC,CASKGEQGLGGYTF
TRBJ2-6,TRBD2,TRBV15,many,TGTGCTACCAGCGGGGGGCCAGGGGCCAACGTCCTGACTTTC,CATSGGPGANVLTF
TRBJ1-4,TRBD1,TRBV28,-,TGTGCCAGCAGTTCTGTACAGGGGACCCGGCGGGAAAAACTGTTTTTT,CASSSVQGTRREKLFF
TRBJ2-6,-,TRBV3-1,many,TGTGCCAGCAGCCAAGAACTGGTGGGGGCCAACGTCCTGACTTTC,CASSQELVGANVLTF
TRBJ1-1,-,TRBV18,-,TGTGCCAGCTCACCCAGGGCGACCACTGAAGCTTTCTTT,CASSPRATTEAFF
TRBJ1-4,-,TRBV6-5,many,TGTGCCAGCAGGTCCGGGGGAGAACTGTTTTTT,CASRSGGELFF
TRBJ2-5,-,TRBV27,many,TGTGCCAGCAGCTTCTTTTCCGGGGAGACCCAGTACTTC,CASSFFSGETQYF
TRBJ2-1,TRBD1,TRBV7-9,many,TGTGCCAGCAGCCCGGACAGGGTGAGTGAGCAGTTCTTC,CASSPDRVSEQFF
TRBJ2-7,TRBD1,TRBV25-1,many,TGTGCCAGCAGTGTCCCAAGGCGGACAGGGGCCGTCTCCTACGAGCAGTACTTC,CASSVPRRTGAVSYEQYF
TRBJ2-4,-,TRBV29-1,many,TGCAGCGTTGTAACCCTGGTCACTGGCGGGACAAACATTCAGTACTTC,CSVVTLVTGGTNIQYF
TRBJ2-7,-,TRBV5-1,many,TGCGCCAGCAGCTTGGCCCAAGGAGGCGAGCAGTACTTC,CASSLAQGGEQYF
TRBJ2-3,TRBD2,TRBV4-1,many,TGCGCCAGCAGCCAGCTTAGCGGGGGGATAGATACGCAGTATTTT,CASSQLSGGIDTQYF
TRBJ2-5,TRBD2,TRBV5-1,many,TGCGCCAGCAGCATGGGACTAGGAGAGACCCAGTACTTC,CASSMGLGETQYF